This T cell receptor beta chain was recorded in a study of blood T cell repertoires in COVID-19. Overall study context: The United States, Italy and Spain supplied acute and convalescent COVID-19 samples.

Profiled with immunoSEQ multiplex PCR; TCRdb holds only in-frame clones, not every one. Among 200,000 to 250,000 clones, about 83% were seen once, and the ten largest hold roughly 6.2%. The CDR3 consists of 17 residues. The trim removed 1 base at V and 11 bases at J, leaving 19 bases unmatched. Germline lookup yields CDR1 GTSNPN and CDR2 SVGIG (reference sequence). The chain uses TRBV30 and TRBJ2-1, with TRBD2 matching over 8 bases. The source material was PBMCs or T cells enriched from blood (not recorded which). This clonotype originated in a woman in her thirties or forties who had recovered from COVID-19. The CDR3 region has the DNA TGTGCCTGGAGTGAGGGAGGTTCCGGGAGGGCCGGCGGTCAGCAGTTCTTC. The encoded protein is CAWSEGGSGRAGGQQFF.